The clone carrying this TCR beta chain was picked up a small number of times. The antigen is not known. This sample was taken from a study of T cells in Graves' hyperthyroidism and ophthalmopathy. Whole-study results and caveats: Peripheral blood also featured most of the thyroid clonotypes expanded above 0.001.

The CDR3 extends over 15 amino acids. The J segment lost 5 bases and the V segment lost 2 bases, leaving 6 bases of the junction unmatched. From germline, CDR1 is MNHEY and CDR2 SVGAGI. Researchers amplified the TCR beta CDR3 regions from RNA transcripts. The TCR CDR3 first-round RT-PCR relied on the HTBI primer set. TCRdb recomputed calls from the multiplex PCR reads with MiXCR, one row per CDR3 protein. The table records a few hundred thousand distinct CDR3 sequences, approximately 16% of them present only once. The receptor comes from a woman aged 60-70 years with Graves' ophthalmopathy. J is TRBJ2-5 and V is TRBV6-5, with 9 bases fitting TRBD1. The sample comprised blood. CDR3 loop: CASSYRDRDSETQYF. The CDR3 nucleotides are TGTGCCAGCAGTTACAGGGACAGGGATTCGGAGACCCAGTACTTC.